This T cell receptor beta chain was identified during a study of blood T cells in healthy people across ages. With a J-beta primer mix and a sample-barcoded 5' primer, a second PCR ran about 7 to 12 cycles. TCRdb itself ran the 5' RACE reads through MiXCR, one entry per CDR3 protein. The sample contains roughly 1.9 million distinct CDR3 sequences, about 39% of which appear only once. CDR1 and CDR2 (germline): DFQATT, SNEGSKA (reference sequence). The V end was cut by 0 bases, the J end by 8 bases, with 13 bases between. This CDR3 region has 14 residues. The J gene is TRBJ1-4, the V gene TRBV20-1; unclear D gene. The source material was blood. The clonotype was recovered from a human donor in good health. The chain's CDR3 is CSAREGVSEEKLFF. The CDR3 DNA reads as TGCAGTGCTAGAGAAGGAGTGAGCGAGGAAAAACTGTTTTTT.